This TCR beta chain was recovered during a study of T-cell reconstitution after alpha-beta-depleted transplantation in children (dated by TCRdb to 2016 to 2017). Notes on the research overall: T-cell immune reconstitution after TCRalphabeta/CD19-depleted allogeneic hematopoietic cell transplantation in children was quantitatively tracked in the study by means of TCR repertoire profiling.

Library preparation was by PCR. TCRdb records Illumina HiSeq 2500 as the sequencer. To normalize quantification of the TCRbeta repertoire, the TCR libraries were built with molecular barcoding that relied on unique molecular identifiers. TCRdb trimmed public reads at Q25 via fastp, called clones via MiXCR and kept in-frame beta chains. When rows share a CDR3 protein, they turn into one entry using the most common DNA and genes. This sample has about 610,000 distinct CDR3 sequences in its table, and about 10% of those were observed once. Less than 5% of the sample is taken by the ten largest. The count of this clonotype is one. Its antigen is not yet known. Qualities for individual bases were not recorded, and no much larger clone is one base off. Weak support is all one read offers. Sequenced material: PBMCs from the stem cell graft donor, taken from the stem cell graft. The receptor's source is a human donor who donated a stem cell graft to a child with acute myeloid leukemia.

The bases are TGTGCCACCCGCGGAGCGGGAGCGGTCGAGCAGTACTTC. It translates as CATRGAGAVEQYF. The chain was built from TRBV25-1 and TRBJ2-7; 8 nucleotides in the junction match TRBD2. The CDR3 spans 13 residues, from the cysteine through the phenylalanine. The read is trimmed to its CDR3 DNA, 39 bases read in frame from base 1. At the junction V is shortened by 10 bases and J by 6 bases; bases outside the gene matches: 11. The germline V gene encodes CDR1 MGHDK and CDR2 SYGVNS.